These 2 T cell receptor beta chains were sequenced from one sample in a study of identical twins' blood T cells. TCRdb redid the calling of the 5' RACE reads with MiXCR, one entry per CDR3 protein. Of hundreds of thousands of distinct CDR3 sequences listed, more than 25% are singletons. The sequencing sample was made of PBMCs. Every receptor here comes from a woman aged 18 to 55 in good health.

The chain carries TRBV19 and TRBJ2-4; the D is unclear. Germline CDR1 LNHDA, CDR2 SQIVND (reference sequence). This CDR3 has 16 amino acids. V lost 1 base, J lost 1 base, and 11 bases lay in between. The CDR3 nucleotides are TGTGCCAGTAGTATAGGGACCCCACGTGCCAAAAACATTCAGTACTTC. This encodes CASSIGTPRAKNIQYF.

This clonotype has ten or more counts. V is TRBV6-2 or TRBV6-3 and J is TRBJ1-2; D may be TRBD1 (5 bases). Trimming shortened V by 5 bases and J by 0 bases, and 13 bases separated the two germline ends. The CDR3 has 15 amino acids. Germline-derived CDR1 and CDR2 are MNHEY and SVGEGT. The chain's CDR3 is CASSLRRGSNYGYTF. In DNA, the CDR3 is TGTGCCAGCAGTCTACGGCGGGGGTCTAACTATGGCTACACCTTC.